One sample yielded the 18 T cell receptor beta chains listed below, sequenced in a study of blood T cell repertoires in COVID-19. This table comes from immunoSEQ multiplex PCR, and its TCRdb copy is limited to in-frame clones, with some not included. The sample consists of 120,000 to 150,000 clones, approximately 80% of them appearing once. The sample comprised PBMCs or T cells enriched from blood (not recorded which). The source of these receptors is a middle-aged woman who had recovered from COVID-19.

V gene TRBV5-1 combines with J gene TRBJ1-1; 8 nucleotides agree with TRBD1. Looked up from germline, CDR1 is SGHRS and CDR2 is YFSETQ. J was trimmed by 10 bases and V by 5 bases; bases with no gene match: 10. The CDR3 runs to 13 residues. The CDR3 here is CASSPEAGGSAFF. The CDR3 DNA follows: TGCGCCAGCAGTCCGGAGGCAGGGGGCTCAGCTTTCTTT.

The chain uses TRBV3-1 (or the pseudogene TRBV3-2) and TRBJ2-3, with TRBD2 matching over 12 bases. With 0 bases clipped from V and 0 bases from J, the junction kept 13 bases outside the gene matches. CDR3 length: 21 amino acids. Looked up from germline, CDR1 is LGHDT and CDR2 is YNNKEL (reference sequence). The chain's CDR3 is CASSQDWGLAGPQRSTDTQYF. The CDR3 bases are TGTGCCAGCAGCCAAGATTGGGGACTAGCGGGTCCACAACGGAGCACAGATACGCAGTATTTT.

V and J are TRBV11-2 and TRBJ2-7; D unresolved. Looked up from germline, CDR1 is SGHAT and CDR2 is FQNNGV. Trimming stripped 0 bases from V and 4 bases from J, with 4 bases between. The CDR3 extends over 12 amino acids. CDR3 coding DNA: TGTGCCAGCAGCTTAGACCTTTACGAGCAGTACTTC. This encodes CASSLDLYEQYF.

The chain carries TRBV7-3 and TRBJ2-2; the D gene is possibly TRBD2 (6 bases). There are 16 residues in the CDR3. The V end was cut by 2 bases, the J end by 0 bases, with 10 bases between. Germline V gene lookup returns CDR1 SGHTA and CDR2 FQGTGA. The CDR3 DNA is TGTGCCAGCAGCTTAGATAGCGGAGCGAACACCGGGGAGCTGTTTTTT. It yields the protein CASSLDSGANTGELFF.

This chain links TRBV28 with TRBJ1-5; D might be TRBD1 (6 bases). From germline, CDR1 is MDHEN and CDR2 SYDVKM. This CDR3 is 13 amino acids long. Trimming removed 7 bases at V and 7 bases at J, with 14 bases between. Here the CDR3 reads CASKGGVGQPQHF. CDR3 coding DNA: TGTGCCAGCAAAGGGGGGGTAGGGCAGCCCCAGCATTTT. Full variable domain (missing parts from reference TRBV28 and TRBJ1-5): DVKVTQSSRYLVKRTGEKVFLECVQDMDHENMFWYRQDPGLGLRLIYFSYDVKMKEKGDIPEGYSVSREKKERFSLILESASTNQTSMYLCASKGGVGQPQHFGDGTRLSIL.

CDR3 in amino acids: CASSDPARASGNTIYF. CDR3 in DNA: TGTGCCAGCAGTGATCCAGCCAGGGCGTCTGGAAACACCATATATTTT. The chain joins TRBV2 to TRBJ1-3, with D perhaps matching TRBD1 (5 bases). Germline V gives CDR1 SNHLY, CDR2 FYNNEI. Trimming shortened V by 3 bases and J by 1 base, and 13 bases separated the two germline ends. CDR3 length: 16 amino acids.

The CDR3 is CATSDLGAYSNYGYTF. The CDR3 bases are TGTGCCACCAGTGACCTAGGGGCCTACTCTAACTATGGCTACACCTTC. The chain joins TRBV24-1 to TRBJ1-2, with D perhaps TRBD1 (5 bases). Germline V gives CDR1 KGHDR, CDR2 SFDVKD. V lost 4 bases and J lost 0, with 14 bases in between. The CDR3 runs to 16 residues.

The rearrangement links TRBV7-8 to TRBJ1-4; 8 bases are shared with TRBD1. V was clipped by 5 bases and J by 7 bases; unmatched bases: 12. This CDR3 is built from 16 residues. Germline CDR1 reads SGHVS; CDR2 reads FQNEAQ. The CDR3, as DNA: TGTGCCAGCAGCCCAGCTGAGGGACAGGCGGGTGAAAAACTGTTTTTT. It specifies CASSPAEGQAGEKLFF.

The chain joins TRBV5-1 to TRBJ2-1, with 9 bases aligning to TRBD2. With V trimmed by 5 bases and J by 7 bases, 7 bases remained unmatched. The CDR3 is made up of 14 amino acids. Germline V gene data show CDR1 as SGHRS and CDR2 as YFSETQ. The CDR3 region is CASSSPGLANEQFF. DNA for the CDR3: TGCGCCAGCAGTTCCCCGGGACTAGCAAATGAGCAGTTCTTC.

The chain recombines TRBV10-3 with TRBJ1-1; 7 positions match TRBD1. The length of the CDR3 is 13 residues. Germline V CDR1 and CDR2: ENHRY, SYGVKD. J lost 0 bases, V lost 11 bases, and 6 bases had no gene match. The chain's CDR3 is CASTGHLNTEAFF. CDR3 bases: TGTGCCTCGACAGGGCACTTGAACACTGAAGCTTTCTTT.

The chain uses TRBV5-1 and TRBJ1-1; D is unresolved. The CDR3 totals 13 residues. Germline CDR1 is SGHRS and CDR2 is YFSETQ. V dropped 3 bases and J dropped 4 bases, with 10 bases sitting between them. CDR3 DNA sequence: TGCGCCAGCAGCTACTATACTGGCACTGAAGCTTTCTTT. The encoded protein is CASSYYTGTEAFF.

This clone was counted ten times or more. V usage is TRBV12-5 and J usage is TRBJ1-5; 7 bases fit TRBD1. Losses at the gene ends were 7 bases for V and 5 bases for J; bases not matched to a gene: 8. Germline V lookup: CDR1 LGHNT, CDR2 FRNRAP. CDR3 size: 14 residues. The DNA of the CDR3 is TGTGCTAGTGTCCGAGGGCAGGGGGATCAGCCCCAGCATTTT. Translating gives CASVRGQGDQPQHF.

V and J are TRBV5-6 and TRBJ1-2; 9 bases line up with TRBD1. The V gene's germline CDR1 is SGHDT and CDR2 YYEEEE. The CDR3 sequence is 17 residues long. V gave up 1 base and J gave up 4 bases; unmatched junction bases: 11. CDR3 loop: CASSLRDRAAHAYGYTF. For the CDR3, the DNA is TGTGCCAGCAGCTTGCGGGACAGGGCGGCTCATGCCTATGGCTACACCTTC.

The chain carries TRBV19 and TRBJ2-1; 9 bases match TRBD2. Germline CDR1 reads LNHDA; CDR2 reads SQIVND (reference sequence). After removal of 3 bases from V and 5 bases from J, the junction contained 5 bases not matched to a gene. The CDR3 has 15 amino acids. The CDR3 here is CASSIGGGANNEQFF. The DNA of the CDR3 is TGTGCCAGTAGTATTGGCGGGGGGGCTAACAATGAGCAGTTCTTC. The variable domain in full, with the rest retrieved from reference TRBV19 and TRBJ2-1, is DGGITQSPKYLFRKEGQNVTLSCEQNLNHDAMYWYRQDPGQGLRLIYYSQIVNDFQKGDIAEGYSVSREKKESFPLTVTSAQKNPTAFYLCASSIGGGANNEQFFGPGTRLTVL.

This chain connects TRBV9 to TRBJ2-3; 16 bases line up with TRBD2. CDR1 and CDR2 (germline): SGDLS, YYNGEE. Trimming at V came to 1 base and at J to 9 bases, leaving 11 bases not matched to a gene. This CDR3 has 18 amino acids. CDR3: CASSVQGGTSGRAQTQYF. The CDR3 region has the DNA TGTGCCAGCAGCGTACAGGGGGGGACTAGCGGGAGGGCCCAAACGCAGTATTTT.

CDR3 in DNA: TGTGCCAGCACCGGACAGAGAAATTCACCCCTCCACTTT. Amino acids: CASTGQRNSPLHF. This chain uses TRBV2 with TRBJ1-6; possible D gene TRBD1, 6 bases. With 7 bases removed from V and 7 bases from J, the gap between germline ends came to 11 bases. Germline V gene data show CDR1 as SNHLY and CDR2 as FYNNEI. This CDR3 contains 13 residues.

This clone turned up a few times. The gene calls are TRBV11-2 and TRBJ1-1, with D possibly matching TRBD1 (6 bases). The germline V gene has CDR1 SGHAT and CDR2 FQNNGV. The CDR3 extends over 15 amino acids. V lost 1 base, J lost 4 bases, and 13 bases lay in between. This chain's CDR3 is CASSLGGGHFTEAFF. The CDR3 nucleotides are TGTGCCAGCAGCTTAGGAGGGGGACATTTCACTGAAGCTTTCTTT.

This clone was found once. The gene calls are TRBV12-3 or TRBV12-4 and TRBJ2-2; the D is unclear. The CDR3 sequence is 13 residues long. Trimming took off 3 bases at V and 4 bases at J, with 6 bases between the two ends. CDR3 sequence (DNA): TGTGCCAGCAGTTTCTCCCTCACCGGGGAGCTGTTTTTT. Its protein is CASSFSLTGELFF.